The clone carrying this T cell receptor beta chain was counted ten times or more. Its cognate antigen is unknown. The sample originates from a study of metastatic and nonmetastatic thyroid tumors. All patients were untreated before thyroid surgery. Study conclusions and caveats: It was reportedly found that TCR beta diversity was significantly higher in malignant thyroid tumors than in benign nodules, a difference seen in both blood and tumor samples.

TCRdb re-clonotyped the PCR reads through MiXCR. The sample records tens of thousands of clones, approximately 15% being singletons. This CDR3 spans 14 amino acids. Germline CDR1 LGHDT, CDR2 YNNKEL (reference sequence). V was trimmed by 6 bases and J by 7 bases, leaving 18 bases between them. The receptor was isolated from a male donor with papillary thyroid cancer or a benign thyroid nodule (not recorded which). Some clones in this sample may be carry-over from other donors' samples. The sequenced sample consisted of blood. The chain uses TRBV3-1 and TRBJ1-2; tentative D call: TRBD1 (5 bases). The CDR3 DNA follows: TGTGCCAGCAGTCGAGGAGGGGATCGTGGTGGCTACACCTTC. Its protein product is CASSRGGDRGGYTF.